These 8 T cell receptor beta chains came from one sample sequenced in a study of blood T cell repertoires in COVID-19. Profiled with immunoSEQ multiplex PCR; TCRdb holds only in-frame clones, not every one. This table has 260,000 or so clones, approximately 81% appearing once. The sequencing sample was made of PBMCs or T cells enriched from blood (not recorded which). These receptors originate from a woman between 45 and 65 years old who had recovered from COVID-19.

A word on this clone: This sample also contains other DNA sequences that code for the same CDR3. The J gene is TRBJ1-2, the V gene TRBV7-9; 8 bases line up with TRBD1. From germline, CDR1 is SEHNR and CDR2 FQNEAQ (reference sequence). The CDR3 extends over 13 amino acids. V lost 5 bases, J lost 8 bases, and 7 bases stayed unmatched. CDR3 in amino acids: CASSPDRVYGYTF. In DNA form, the CDR3 reads TGTGCCAGCAGCCCGGACAGGGTGTACGGCTACACCTTC.

The chain recombines TRBV7-9 with TRBJ1-4, with D possibly TRBD1 on 5 matching bases. V lost 5 bases and J lost 0, with 13 bases in between. Germline lookup yields CDR1 SEHNR and CDR2 FQNEAQ (reference sequence). CDR3 size: 16 residues. The CDR3 loop is CASSPKTASTNEKLFF. The CDR3, as DNA: TGTGCCAGCAGCCCTAAGACAGCATCAACTAATGAAAAACTGTTTTTT.

This clone appeared a few times. This chain links TRBV18 with TRBJ2-5, with D perhaps matching TRBD2 (6 bases). This CDR3 comprises 13 residues. Germline V gene data show CDR1 as KGHSH and CDR2 as LQKENI. Trimming pared 4 bases from V and 3 bases from J, leaving 9 bases between. In DNA form, the CDR3 reads TGTGCCAGCTCACTCGGACTAAAAGAGACCCAGTACTTC. This encodes CASSLGLKETQYF. The full variable domain, its missing parts supplied by reference TRBV18 and TRBJ2-5, is NAGVMQNPRHLVRRRGQEARLRCSPMKGHSHVYWYRQLPEEGLKFMVYLQKENIIDESGMPKERFSAEFPKEGPSILRIQQVVRGDSAAYFCASSLGLKETQYFGPGTRLLVL.

The chain uses TRBV7-6 and TRBJ2-1; the D gene is possibly TRBD1 (6 bases). Germline-derived CDR1 and CDR2 are SGHVS and FNYEAQ. This CDR3 has 15 residues. V lost 2 bases and J 4 bases, leaving 12 bases between the germline ends. CDR3 sequence (DNA): TGTGCCAGCAGCTTACCGGGACACTATTACAATGAGCAGTTCTTC. Translated: CASSLPGHYYNEQFF.

In this sample, this clone turned up once. The chain recombines TRBV5-1 with TRBJ1-4; maybe TRBD1 (6 bases). V was clipped by 0 bases and J by 8 bases, with 14 bases between them. Germline V lookup: CDR1 SGHRS, CDR2 YFSETQ. This CDR3 has 15 residues. The CDR3 DNA is TGCGCCAGCAGCTTGGACCCCAGGGGAGAAGAAAAACTGTTTTTT. This gives the protein CASSLDPRGEEKLFF.

The rearrangement uses TRBV18 and TRBJ2-5; 8 nucleotides match TRBD2. CDR1 and CDR2 from the germline V gene are KGHSH and LQKENI. J lost 4 bases, V lost 1 base, and 5 bases had no gene match. This CDR3 contains 15 residues. This CDR3 reads CASSPQNGRGETQYF. CDR3 sequence (DNA): TGTGCCAGCTCACCACAGAACGGGAGGGGAGAGACCCAGTACTTC.

This chain uses TRBV11-2 with TRBJ1-2, with 9 bases that match TRBD1. J was trimmed by 7 bases and V by 5 bases; bases with no gene match: 17. This CDR3 has 17 amino acids. Germline CDR1 is SGHAT and CDR2 is FQNNGV. The CDR3 DNA is TGTGCCAGCAGCCGAAAACTACCGGGACAGGGAGTTCGTGGCTACACCTTC. Translating gives CASSRKLPGQGVRGYTF.

This clone appeared a few times. The J gene is TRBJ2-2, the V gene TRBV19; TRBD2 is a possible D gene (7 bases). V was trimmed by 6 bases and J by 4 bases, leaving 15 bases between them. CDR3 size: 15 residues. Germline CDR1 LNHDA, CDR2 SQIVND (reference sequence). The CDR3 reads CASSLEGGLTGELFF. DNA of the CDR3: TGTGCCAGTAGCTTGGAGGGGGGGCTCACCGGGGAGCTGTTTTTT.